One sample yielded the 6 T cell receptor beta chains listed below, sequenced in a study of blood T cells in healthy people across ages. A second PCR, run for roughly 7 to 12 cycles, used a sample-barcoded 5' primer plus a J-beta primer mix. TCRdb reanalysed the 5' RACE reads using MiXCR and keeps one entry per CDR3 protein. The table lists roughly 1,300,000 distinct CDR3 sequences, 45% to 70% of them singletons. The sequenced material came from blood. The receptors here all came from a man aged 18 to 29 in good health.

This sequence joins TRBV4-2 and TRBJ2-7; D gene unclear. The DNA end is a closer match to TRBJ2-5, so the J assignment may be wrong. Germline V gene data show CDR1 as LGHNA and CDR2 as YNFKEQ. The CDR3 runs 14 residues. The CDR3 protein is CASSQDFFEETQYF. The CDR3 DNA is TGTGCCAGCAGCCAAGATTTTTTCGAAGAGACCCAGTACTTC.

The V call is TRBV6-1, the J call TRBJ2-5; 7 bases are a match to TRBD1. After removal of 8 bases from V and 5 bases from J, the junction contained 14 bases not matched to a gene. Germline CDR1 and CDR2: MNHNS and SASEGT. The CDR3 sequence is 15 residues long. As DNA, the CDR3 is TGTGCCAGCGGGGTTGTGGGGCTACAGGGGGAGACCCAGTACTTC. It translates to CASGVVGLQGETQYF.

J is TRBJ2-7 and V is TRBV5-1, with TRBD1 matching over 7 bases. CDR1 is SGHRS, CDR2 YFSETQ, per germline. The CDR3 covers 16 residues. The J segment lost 0 bases and the V segment lost 3 bases, leaving 9 bases of the junction unmatched. The CDR3 region is CASSSVKTGHSYEQYF. The CDR3 nucleotides are TGCGCCAGCAGCTCCGTCAAGACAGGGCACTCCTACGAGCAGTACTTC. Filled out from reference TRBV5-1 and TRBJ2-7, the complete variable domain reads KAGVTQTPRYLIKTRGQQVTLSCSPISGHRSVSWYQQTPGQGLQFLFEYFSETQRNKGNFPGRFSGRQFSNSRSEMNVSTLELGDSALYLCASSSVKTGHSYEQYFGPGTRLTVT.

This clonotype was counted a few times. The rearrangement joins TRBV6-1 to TRBJ2-6; no clear D. The germline V gene encodes CDR1 MNHNS and CDR2 SASEGT. This CDR3 spans 18 amino acids. V lost 1 base to trimming and J lost 1 base, with 14 bases between them. The CDR3 region is CASSEVRTLLSGANVLTF. CDR3 sequence (DNA): TGTGCCAGCAGTGAAGTCCGAACTCTCCTATCTGGGGCCAACGTCCTGACTTTC.

The rearrangement joins TRBV25-1 to TRBJ1-2, with D tentatively TRBD1 (5 bases). The ends were cut back, 6 bases at V and 3 bases at J, with 14 bases in the middle. This CDR3 region has 14 residues. Looked up from germline, CDR1 is MGHDK and CDR2 is SYGVNS. The DNA for the CDR3 is TGTGCCAGCAGGCCCCCGGGGCGACACTATGGCTACACCTTC. This gives the protein CASRPPGRHYGYTF.

This clonotype was recorded at least ten times. The V and J genes are TRBV29-1 and TRBJ2-4, with D possibly TRBD2 on 5 matching bases. Trimming removed 5 bases at V and 0 bases at J, with 8 bases between. The CDR3 is made up of 13 amino acids. In germline, CDR1 is SQVTM, CDR2 ANQGSEA. CDR3 region: CSVKAEAKNIQYF. CDR3 nucleotides: TGCAGCGTTAAAGCGGAAGCCAAAAACATTCAGTACTTC.